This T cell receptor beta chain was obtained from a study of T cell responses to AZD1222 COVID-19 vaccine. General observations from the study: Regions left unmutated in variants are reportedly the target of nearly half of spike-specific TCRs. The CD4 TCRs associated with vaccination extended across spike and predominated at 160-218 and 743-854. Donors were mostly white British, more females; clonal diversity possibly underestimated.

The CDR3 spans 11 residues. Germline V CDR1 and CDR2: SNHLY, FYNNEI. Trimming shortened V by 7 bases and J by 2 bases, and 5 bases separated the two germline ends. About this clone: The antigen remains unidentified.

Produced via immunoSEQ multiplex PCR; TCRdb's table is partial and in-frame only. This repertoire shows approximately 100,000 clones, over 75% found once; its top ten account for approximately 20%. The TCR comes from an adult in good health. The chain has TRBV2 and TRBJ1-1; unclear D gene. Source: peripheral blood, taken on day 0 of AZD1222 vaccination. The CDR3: CASTDNTEAFF. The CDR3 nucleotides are TGTGCCAGCACGGACAACACTGAAGCTTTCTTT. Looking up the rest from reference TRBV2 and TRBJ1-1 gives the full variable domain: EPEVTQTPSHQVTQMGQEVILRCVPISNHLYFYWYRQILGQKVEFLVSFYNNEISEKSEIFDDQFSVERPDGSNFTLKIRSTKLEDSAMYFCASTDNTEAFFGQGTRLTVV.